The clone carrying this T cell receptor beta chain came up once. The data originate from a study of blood T cell repertoires in COVID-19. Produced via immunoSEQ multiplex PCR; TCRdb's table is partial and in-frame only. The sample records about 6,100 clones, about 93% being singletons. Sequenced: peripheral blood. The clonotype was recovered from a human donor in a cohort sampled during active COVID-19.

The CDR3 region is CASSLVPLEQYF. The CDR3 nucleotides are TGTGCCAGCAGCTTAGTTCCCTTGGAGCAGTACTTC. This chain joins TRBV13 and TRBJ2-7; no reliable D call. The CDR3 is 12 amino acids. Germline CDR1 and CDR2: PRHDT and FYEKMQ (reference sequence). V gave up 1 base and J gave up 7 bases, with 8 bases separating them. Looking up the rest from reference TRBV13 and TRBJ2-7 gives the full variable domain: AAGVIQSPRHLIKEKRETATLKCYPIPRHDTVYWYQQGPGQDPQFLISFYEKMQSDKGSIPDRFSAQQFSDYHSELNMSSLELGDSALYFCASSLVPLEQYFGPGTRLTVT.